This T cell receptor (beta chain) is drawn from a study of blood T cell repertoires in COVID-19. Across the whole study: Sites across the United States, Italy and Spain contributed samples from acute and convalescent COVID-19. PBMCs, B-cell-depleted T cells, or T cells were the source of the cDNA or gDNA that made up the material.

The authors' processing: Estimation of nucleated cell counts was performed using reference gene primer amplification. The repertoire was sequenced with immunoSEQ multiplex PCR; TCRdb's copy has only in-frame clones and lacks some. From that table come the V and J calls and clone size; the DNA was used to work out D and trimming. The repertoire holds 30,000 or so clones, with 83% as singletons. The CDR3 contains 13 residues. V lost 3 bases, J lost 3 bases, and 9 bases lay in between. Germline V lookup: CDR1 SQVTM, CDR2 ANQGSEA. This chain links TRBV29-1 with TRBJ1-5; a weak D match, TRBD1 (5 bases). The specimen sequenced was peripheral blood. The receptor comes from a man in his fifties or sixties with acute or convalescent COVID-19. In nucleotides, the CDR3 is TGCAGCGTTGATGGGGGGGACAATCAGCCCCAGCATTTT. Protein product: CSVDGGDNQPQHF.